This TCR beta chain emerged from a study of cytomegalovirus exposure and HLA in healthy donors. This PCR relied on a set of 60 Vbeta primers and 13 Jbeta primers. Clones were sequenced by immunoSEQ multiplex PCR, and TCRdb holds only the in-frame ones, with some missing. The sample comprises tens of thousands of clones, roughly 90% of which are singletons, and about 1.6% rests with the top ten. The receptor's source is a man aged 25 to 40 in good health and CMV-seropositive. The sequencing sample was made of PBMCs.

CDR3 sequence (DNA): TGTGCCAGCAGTGGACGACGGGGGAACACTGAAGCTTTCTTT. Amino acid sequence: CASSGRRGNTEAFF. The chain carries TRBV6-1 and TRBJ1-1; D is unclear. V was clipped by 4 bases and J by 1 base, with 10 bases between them. CDR3 length: 14 residues. CDR1 MNHNS and CDR2 SASEGT come from the germline V gene.